Listed below are T cell receptor beta chains from one sample, sequenced in a study of cytomegalovirus exposure and HLA in healthy donors. The method was immunoSEQ multiplex PCR; TCRdb's version includes in-frame clones alone and lacks a portion of them. The repertoire has about 100,000 clones, about 79% of them found once; the top ten carry less than 1.5%. Specimen: PBMCs. The source of these receptors is a woman aged 18-30 years in good health and CMV-seronegative. The CDR3 runs from the conserved cysteine through the conserved F or W. The order of the fields is D gene, clone size, V gene, J gene, CDR3 DNA, CDR3 protein. The D gene is left open where the match is weak. Only some rows state a clone size, as once, few, many or a class for expanded clones.

TRBD1	once	TRBV25-1	TRBJ1-1	TGTGCCAGCAGTTTAACAGGGGGCACTGAAGCTTTCTTT	CASSLTGGTEAFF
TRBD1	NA	TRBV4-3	TRBJ1-2	TGCGCCAGCAGCCAAGTCCGGGACAGGGGGATTGGCTACACCTTC	CASSQVRDRGIGYTF
TRBD1	NA	TRBV2	TRBJ1-1	TGTGCCAGCAGGAAACAGGGGCCTGAAGCTTTCTTT	CASRKQGPEAFF
TRBD1	NA	TRBV6-5	TRBJ2-7	TGTGCCAGCAGTTACTACAGGGGGTACGAGCAGTACTTC	CASSYYRGYEQYF
NA	NA	TRBV7-2	TRBJ2-7	TGTGCCAGCAGCTTTTCGGGGTACGAGCAGTACTTC	CASSFSGYEQYF
NA	NA	TRBV7-9	TRBJ2-5	TGTGCCAGCAGCATCGCGATTCAAGAGACCCAGTACTTC	CASSIAIQETQYF
TRBD1	NA	TRBV7-8	TRBJ2-7	TGTGCCAGCAGCCGGGACAGGGAAGGCGAGCAGTACTTC	CASSRDREGEQYF
TRBD1	NA	TRBV29-1	TRBJ2-7	TGCAGCGTACAAGGACAGGGGGCTTCGGAACAGTACTTC	CSVQGQGASEQYF
NA	NA	TRBV28	TRBJ2-7	TGTGCCAGCAGTTTAACAGGGACCTACGAGCAGTACTTC	CASSLTGTYEQYF
NA	NA	TRBV7-2	TRBJ1-3	TGTGCCAGCAGCTTAGGTCTTGGAAACACCATATATTTT	CASSLGLGNTIYF
TRBD1	NA	TRBV19	TRBJ1-4	TGTGCCAGTAGTGCAAGGACAGGGAAACTGTTTTTT	CASSARTGKLFF
TRBD2	NA	TRBV11-2	TRBJ2-1	TGTGCCAGCAGCTCAATTAGCGGGAGGGGGGGCAATGAGCAGTTCTTC	CASSSISGRGGNEQFF
TRBD2	NA	TRBV25-1	TRBJ2-7	TGTGCCAGCACCGAATGGGGACTAGAGAGGGCCTACGAGCAGTACTTC	CASTEWGLERAYEQYF
NA	NA	TRBV28	TRBJ2-7	TGTGCCAGCAGTCCGCGGAACGAGCAGTACTTC	CASSPRNEQYF
NA	NA	TRBV15	TRBJ2-2	TGTGCCACCAGCAGAGATCAGGAGGGTGGAACCGGGGAGCTGTTTTTT	CATSRDQEGGTGELFF
TRBD2	NA	TRBV4-3	TRBJ2-1	TGCGCCAGCAGCCAAGCATCTAGCGGGGGTAATGAGCAGTTCTTC	CASSQASSGGNEQFF
NA	NA	TRBV15	TRBJ2-1	TGTGCCACCAGCAGAGGGGCCGGCAATGAGCAGTTCTTC	CATSRGAGNEQFF
TRBD1	once	TRBV15	TRBJ1-1	TGTGCCACCAGCAGAGGGGGACAGTTGAACACTGAAGCTTTCTTT	CATSRGGQLNTEAFF
NA	NA	TRBV7-2	TRBJ2-7	TGTGCCAGCAGCTTATTTGGCCCCCAATACGAGCAGTACTTC	CASSLFGPQYEQYF
NA	few	TRBV28	TRBJ1-1	TGTGCCAGCAGCCGGACAATCCGGGAGGCTTTCTTT	CASSRTIREAFF
NA	NA	TRBV29-1	TRBJ2-7	TGCAGCGTTCTGACAGGAAACTCCTACGAGCAGTACTTC	CSVLTGNSYEQYF
TRBD1	NA	TRBV4-1	TRBJ2-2	TGCGCCAGCAGCCATCCACAGGGGTGGAGCACCGGGGAGCTGTTTTTT	CASSHPQGWSTGELFF
NA	once	TRBV7-2	TRBJ2-7	TGTGCCAGCAGCCCCCTTTCCTCCTACCAGGCTGACGAGCAGTACTTC	CASSPLSSYQADEQYF